What follows are 19 T cell receptor beta chains derived from one specimen sequenced in a study of blood T cell repertoires in COVID-19. Data came from immunoSEQ multiplex PCR; TCRdb stores just in-frame clones and leaves some out. Among approximately 200,000 clones listed, roughly four fifths were seen once. Sequenced input: PBMCs or T cells enriched from blood (not recorded which). The receptors stem from a middle-aged man who had recovered from COVID-19.

There are a few counts of this clone. The chain employs TRBV4-1 and TRBJ1-2, with 10 bases matching TRBD1. The CDR3 spans 13 residues. V trimming: 10 bases; J trimming: 2 bases; junction bases outside the gene matches: 4. The germline CDR1 and CDR2 sequences are MGHRA and YSYEKL. CDR3 loop: CATGTGDNYGYTF. The CDR3, as DNA: TGCGCCACCGGGACAGGGGACAACTATGGCTACACCTTC.

The chain links TRBV2 to TRBJ2-3, with TRBD2 identical over 9 bases. V gave up 8 bases and J gave up 4 bases; unmatched junction bases: 10. Looked up from germline, CDR1 is SNHLY and CDR2 is FYNNEI. The length of the CDR3 is 15 residues. CDR3 in amino acids: CASSFAGGPPDTQYF. CDR3 DNA sequence: TGTGCCAGCTCTTTTGCGGGAGGGCCCCCAGATACGCAGTATTTT.

The genes are TRBV3-1 (or the pseudogene TRBV3-2) and TRBJ1-2, with D possibly being TRBD1 (5 bases). Germline values: CDR1 LGHDT, CDR2 YNNKEL (reference sequence). Between the trimmed V and J ends, which lost 0 bases and 7 bases, there was a span of 9 bases. CDR3 length: 13 residues. CDR3 loop: CASSQEQGFGYTF. CDR3 DNA sequence: TGTGCCAGCAGCCAAGAGCAGGGTTTTGGCTACACCTTC.

The count of this clone is one. The sample holds other DNA sequences that translate to the same CDR3. The rearrangement links TRBV6-5 to TRBJ2-1, with D perhaps matching TRBD1 (5 bases). CDR1 MNHEY and CDR2 SVGAGI come from the germline V gene. This CDR3 spans 15 amino acids. V lost 3 bases to trimming and J lost 1 base, with 10 bases between them. In DNA, the CDR3 is TGTGCCAGCAGTTATTCTCAGGGTTCCTACAATGAGCAGTTCTTC. This gives the protein CASSYSQGSYNEQFF.

The chain links TRBV2 to TRBJ2-4; 8 bases match TRBD1. This CDR3 spans 15 amino acids. Per the germline V gene, CDR1 is SNHLY and CDR2 is FYNNEI. V was clipped by 6 bases and J by 1 base; unmatched bases: 5. The CDR3 sequence is CASRDRARAKNIQYF. CDR3 DNA sequence: TGTGCCAGCAGGGACAGGGCGAGGGCCAAAAACATTCAGTACTTC. Variable domain in full (rest from reference TRBV2 and TRBJ2-4): EPEVTQTPSHQVTQMGQEVILRCVPISNHLYFYWYRQILGQKVEFLVSFYNNEISEKSEIFDDQFSVERPDGSNFTLKIRSTKLEDSAMYFCASRDRARAKNIQYFGAGTRLSVL.

This chain uses TRBV6-2 or TRBV6-3 with TRBJ2-3; D not certain. This CDR3 contains 15 residues. The germline gives CDR1 MNHEY, CDR2 SVGEGT. Trimming removed 5 bases at V and 4 bases at J, with 16 bases between. The CDR3 DNA reads as TGTGCCAGCAGTCAAGAGGTACTCCCGCCAGATACGCAGTATTTT. Translation gives CASSQEVLPPDTQYF.

V is TRBV11-2 and J is TRBJ2-1; D unclear. The CDR3 sequence is 12 residues long. CDR1 and CDR2 from the germline V gene are SGHAT and FQNNGV. V lost 0 bases and J 8 bases, leaving 5 bases between the germline ends. The CDR3 DNA reads as TGTGCCAGCAGCTTAGAGAGAGATGAGCAGTTCTTC. This gives the protein CASSLERDEQFF.

The CDR3 sequence: CASSLRTGSPPDTYGYTF. The DNA for the CDR3 is TGTGCCAGCAGCCTAAGGACAGGGTCGCCTCCTGATACCTATGGCTACACCTTC. The chain recombines TRBV3-1 (or the pseudogene TRBV3-2) with TRBJ1-2, with TRBD1 matching over 8 bases. The germline V gene encodes CDR1 LGHDT and CDR2 YNNKEL (reference sequence). J gave up 4 bases and V 4 bases, and 17 bases lay outside the gene matches. This CDR3 is built from 18 residues.

V is TRBV3-1 (or the pseudogene TRBV3-2) and J is TRBJ1-1; D possibly corresponds to TRBD1 (6 bases). The CDR3 spans 15 residues. Germline V gene sequence: CDR1 LGHDT, CDR2 YNNKEL (reference sequence). The V and J ends lost 1 base and 5 bases respectively, with 14 bases between them. CDR3: CASSQATTGSTEAFF. CDR3 DNA: TGTGCCAGCAGCCAAGCGACGACAGGTAGTACTGAAGCTTTCTTT.

This chain joins TRBV5-6 and TRBJ1-6; D is ambiguous. Trimming shortened V by 1 base and J by 9 bases, and 14 bases separated the two germline ends. Per the germline V gene, CDR1 is SGHDT and CDR2 is YYEEEE. This CDR3 is 15 amino acids long. The CDR3: CASSLITRGSSPLHF. The CDR3, as DNA: TGTGCCAGCAGCTTGATTACCAGAGGATCTTCACCCCTCCACTTT.

This chain links TRBV27 with TRBJ2-7; 7 bases are a match to TRBD2. The CDR3 has 15 residues. Germline values: CDR1 MNHEY, CDR2 SMNVEV (reference sequence). V shed 4 bases and J 3 bases; nucleotides not matched to a gene: 9. In DNA form, the CDR3 reads TGTGCCAGCAGTTATCGAGTGGGGGAGGGCTACGAGCAGTACTTC. Translation gives CASSYRVGEGYEQYF.

This clone was counted a single time. The rearrangement uses TRBV27 and TRBJ2-1; 11 bases line up with TRBD2. Unmatched junction bases numbered 2, after V lost 4 bases and J lost 3 bases. The CDR3 spans 15 residues. Germline lookup yields CDR1 MNHEY and CDR2 SMNVEV (reference sequence). The CDR3 is CASSSGTSGYNEQFF. CDR3 in DNA: TGTGCCAGCAGTTCCGGGACTAGCGGCTACAATGAGCAGTTCTTC.

The chain recombines TRBV6-5 with TRBJ2-7; TRBD2 aligns across 8 bases. Germline V gives CDR1 MNHEY, CDR2 SVGAGI. The CDR3 runs to 13 residues. Trimming took 6 bases from V and 3 from J; bases not matched to a gene: 4. CDR3 DNA: TGTGCCAGCAGACCGGGGACTAGCTACGAGCAGTACGTC. Its protein is CASRPGTSYEQYV.

The J gene is TRBJ1-6, the V gene TRBV18; D might be TRBD1 (6 bases). V shed 5 bases and J shed 9 bases, with 17 bases lying between them. Germline CDR1 and CDR2: KGHSH and LQKENI. The CDR3 is made up of 15 amino acids. CDR3 nucleotides: TGTGCCAGCTCATCTAACAGGGACATCAGTTCACCCCTCCACTTT. As protein: CASSSNRDISSPLHF.

The J gene is TRBJ2-2, the V gene TRBV27; D remains unclear. The germline gives CDR1 MNHEY, CDR2 SMNVEV (reference sequence). V was shortened by 3 bases and J by 6 bases, with 20 bases between the two germline ends. There are 17 residues in the CDR3. The CDR3 nucleotides are TGTGCCAGCAGTTTTTCGCTAGTTGGTGTTAGCTCCGGGGAGCTGTTTTTT. Amino acid sequence: CASSFSLVGVSSGELFF.

The chain combines TRBV10-3 with TRBJ2-1; 10 nucleotides align to TRBD2. Germline-derived CDR1 and CDR2 are ENHRY and SYGVKD. The CDR3 is 17 residues long. The V gene end was trimmed by 0 bases and the J gene end by 5 bases; junction bases not matched to a gene: 7. CDR3 bases: TGTGCCATCAGTGAGTCGCATGGTAGCGGGAGGCACAATGAGCAGTTCTTC. Its protein is CAISESHGSGRHNEQFF.

In its sample, this clone was seen a few times. CDR3 coding DNA: TGCGCCAGCAGAACCCCGGGACAGGGGGCCACCGGGGAGCTGTTTTTT. It yields the protein CASRTPGQGATGELFF. The chain combines TRBV5-1 with TRBJ2-2; 12 bases map to TRBD1. This CDR3 is 16 amino acids long. The trim removed 5 bases at V and 4 bases at J, leaving 6 bases unmatched. CDR1 is SGHRS, CDR2 YFSETQ, per germline.

CDR3 coding DNA: TGTGCCAGCAGTGTGGGACAGGGGAGGGATGCTTTCTTT. This codes for CASSVGQGRDAFF. The chain has TRBV28 and TRBJ1-1; 10 positions match TRBD1. The CDR3 covers 13 residues. The trim removed 5 bases at V and 11 bases at J, leaving 8 bases unmatched. Germline V gene sequence: CDR1 MDHEN, CDR2 SYDVKM. Together with reference TRBV28 and TRBJ1-1, the CDR3 gives the full variable domain: DVKVTQSSRYLVKRTGEKVFLECVQDMDHENMFWYRQDPGLGLRLIYFSYDVKMKEKGDIPEGYSVSREKKERFSLILESASTNQTSMYLCASSVGQGRDAFFGQGTRLTVV.

The chain combines TRBV12-3 or TRBV12-4 with TRBJ1-5; TRBD1 is a possible D gene (5 bases). V lost 2 bases to trimming and J lost 4 bases, with 6 bases between them. This CDR3 is built from 13 residues. The CDR3 sequence: CASSLQGNQPQHF. The CDR3 nucleotides read TGTGCCAGCAGTTTACAGGGTAATCAGCCCCAGCATTTT.